This TCR beta chain appears in the sequencing data of a study of shared clonotypes between healthy human individuals. Measured with immunoSEQ multiplex PCR; TCRdb has only the in-frame clones, and not every one. The repertoire holds 1 million to 1.3 million clones, with 75% to 85% as singletons. Germline CDR1 reads SGHTA; CDR2 reads FQGNSA. V was clipped by 5 bases and J by 3 bases; unmatched bases: 8. The CDR3 is made up of 15 amino acids. Material: memory CD4+ T cells from PBMCs. Subset meaning: CD45RA-negative fraction. The chain combines TRBV7-2 with TRBJ2-7, with TRBD1 matching 9 bases. This receptor was taken from a man between 18 and 35 years old in good health. Some clones in this sample may be carry-over from other donors' samples. DNA for the CDR3: TGTGCCAGCAGCCCCCGACAGGGGGGCAGCTACGAGCAGTACTTC. Translation: CASSPRQGGSYEQYF.